This T cell receptor beta chain came from a study of cytomegalovirus exposure and HLA in healthy donors. It was with 60 Vbeta and 13 Jbeta primers that the PCR ran. This table comes from immunoSEQ multiplex PCR, and its TCRdb copy is limited to in-frame clones, with some not included. The repertoire includes 150,000 to 200,000 clones, about 88% of them detected once, and approximately 2% sits in the top ten. J was trimmed by 5 bases and V by 2 bases; bases with no gene match: 7. This CDR3 has 14 amino acids. CDR1 and CDR2 from the germline V gene are SGHRS and YFSETQ. Study findings and constraints: Altogether, 164 TCR beta chains were recorded as cytomegalovirus-associated. Common viral pathogens (according to a later analysis) appeared linked to several of the most significant clusters. Apparent HLA restriction characterized most CMV-associated TCR beta chains in a later analysis.

As concerns this clone: What it binds is not known.

The sequence was collected from a woman in her late teens or twenties in good health and CMV-seronegative. The J gene is TRBJ2-7, the V gene TRBV5-1; 7 nucleotides line up with TRBD2. Sequenced input: PBMCs. The CDR3 loop reads CASSFWGEGHEQYF. Here the CDR3 DNA reads TGCGCCAGCAGCTTTTGGGGGGAGGGTCACGAGCAGTACTTC.